The 5 T cell receptor beta chains presented below share a single source sample, sequenced in a study of regulatory T cells in long-lasting Graves disease. The time point is: newly diagnosed GD, antithyroid drugs for less than 3 months. RNA extracted from PBMCs served as the sequencing template. Combining iRepertoire HTBI primers with Arm-PCR of CDR3 regions, the authors built TCR beta libraries. From the multiplex PCR reads, TCRdb called clonotypes with MiXCR, one entry per CDR3 protein. Among 550,000 or so distinct CDR3 sequences listed, about 11% were seen once. This sample was also put to use in a study of T cells in Graves' hyperthyroidism and ophthalmopathy.

The input for sequencing was peripheral blood mononuclear cells (PBMCs), taken at new diagnosis, from a patient treated with antithyroid drugs. These receptor sequences come from a woman aged 25 to 45 with Graves disease.

This clonotype was observed many times. This rearrangement joins TRBV7-2 to TRBJ1-1; D not resolved. The CDR3 contains 14 residues. Germline V gives CDR1 SGHTA, CDR2 FQGNSA. Trimming left V 2 bases short and J 4 bases short, with 11 bases between. CDR3 sequence reads: CASSLIPSGTEAFF. In nucleotides, the CDR3 is TGTGCCAGCAGCTTAATCCCTAGCGGCACTGAAGCTTTCTTT.

On this clonotype: A much larger clone is a single base away; this may be a read error. The chain couples TRBV28 to TRBJ2-1; 7 positions agree with TRBD2. Germline CDR1 and CDR2: MDHEN and SYDVKM. The CDR3 runs to 16 residues. Trimming took 10 bases from V and 7 from J; bases not matched to a gene: 19. The CDR3 sequence: CANRPQAGPAGNEQFF. The CDR3 DNA reads as TGTGCCAACCGCCCTCAAGCGGGGCCAGCCGGAAATGAGCAGTTCTTC.

Here the CDR3 reads CASSSMVLAGVPYEQYF. In nucleotides, the CDR3 is TGTGCCAGCAGTTCGATGGTACTAGCGGGAGTCCCCTACGAGCAGTACTTC. V is TRBV12-3 or TRBV12-4 and J is TRBJ2-7, with 11 bases aligning to TRBD2. The CDR3 totals 17 residues. V lost 4 bases, J lost 2 bases, and 10 bases stayed unmatched.

The sample holds many counts of this clonotype. V gene TRBV7-2 combines with J gene TRBJ1-2; no definite D call. Germline CDR1 is SGHTA and CDR2 is FQGNSA. V was cut by 7 bases and J by 7 bases, with 22 bases left in between. CDR3 length: 15 residues. This chain's CDR3 is CASTRTSDGVGGYTF. The CDR3 bases are TGTGCCAGCACTCGGACCTCGGACGGGGTTGGTGGCTACACCTTC.

This clonotype was seen repeatedly, ten times or more. The chain joins TRBV11-2 to TRBJ2-1; a weak D match, TRBD2 (6 bases). The germline V gene has CDR1 SGHAT and CDR2 FQNNGV. The germline V and J ends were trimmed by 2 bases and 0 bases, with 11 bases remaining between them. CDR3 length equals 16 residues. The CDR3 is CASSLYSGSSYNEQFF. For the CDR3, the DNA is TGTGCCAGCAGCTTATATAGCGGAAGCTCCTACAATGAGCAGTTCTTC.